Described below is a single T cell receptor beta chain sequence and its context. These data belong to a study of CD8+ T cells in alopecia areata. CDR3 size: 12 residues. Trimming cost V 7 bases and J 4 bases, with 13 bases left between them. CDR1 and CDR2 (germline): SQVTM, ANQGSEA. Reverse transcription of extracted RNA yielded cDNA, which provided the sequencing template. Clones were read by immunoSEQ multiplex PCR, and TCRdb kept only the in-frame ones, dropping some. The table lists 150,000 to 200,000 clones, just under 60% of them singletons, with roughly 15% in the top ten. This receptor was taken from a human donor with alopecia areata. V gene TRBV29-1 combines with J gene TRBJ2-5; D remains unclear. Sequences were derived from CD4+ T cells sorted from blood, sampled at week 0. CDR3 amino acids: CSASPDLETQYF. CDR3 in DNA: TGCAGCGCCTCCCCAGACCTAGAGACCCAGTACTTC.